The 27 T cell receptor beta chains reported below all come from one sample, sequenced in a study of T-cell memory formation after mild COVID-19. One entry per CDR3 protein, called by TCRdb with MiXCR from the 5' RACE reads. The data show fewer than 650,000 distinct CDR3 sequences, about 20% seen once. Sequencing was performed on PBMCs or a T cell subset sorted from them (not recorded which). These receptors all come from an adult woman who had mild COVID-19 (a few samples of this study predate the infection). Cell type and time point are not known.

This chain links TRBV18 with TRBJ2-1; D could derive from TRBD1 or TRBD2 (5 bases each). CDR1 is KGHSH and CDR2 is LQKENI in the germline V gene. This CDR3 spans 15 amino acids. V was trimmed by 3 bases and J by 4 bases, leaving 13 bases between them. Here the CDR3 DNA reads TGTGCCAGCTCACCCCCGGGGCCTGAGTACAATGAGCAGTTCTTC. Translated: CASSPPGPEYNEQFF.

In this sample, this clonotype turned up a few times. The chain joins TRBV30 to TRBJ1-1; TRBD1 matches 8 bases. Germline V gene data show CDR1 as GTSNPN and CDR2 as SVGIG (reference sequence). Losses at the gene ends were 0 bases for V and 10 bases for J; bases not matched to a gene: 4. This CDR3 region has 12 residues. Here the CDR3 reads CAWSVLQGGAFF. For the CDR3, the DNA is TGTGCCTGGAGTGTCCTACAGGGGGGAGCTTTCTTT.

V and J are TRBV4-1 and TRBJ2-1; 10 nucleotides align to TRBD1. CDR3 length: 15 amino acids. Germline V gene data show CDR1 as MGHRA and CDR2 as YSYEKL. With 3 bases clipped from V and 7 bases from J, the junction kept 6 bases outside the gene matches. CDR3: CASSHRGQGMNEQFF. CDR3 DNA sequence: TGCGCCAGCAGCCATAGGGGACAGGGGATGAATGAGCAGTTCTTC.

The chain joins TRBV5-1 to TRBJ2-3; 7 bases agree with TRBD1. The length of the CDR3 is 13 residues. Germline V gene sequence: CDR1 SGHRS, CDR2 YFSETQ. Trimming removed 2 bases from V and 7 bases from J; junction bases left unmatched: 4. CDR3 protein: CASSFEGANTQYF. CDR3 DNA sequence: TGCGCCAGCAGCTTCGAGGGGGCAAATACGCAGTATTTT.

The chain joins TRBV30 to TRBJ2-1; D is perhaps TRBD1 or TRBD2 (6 bases each). Trimming removed 3 bases from V and 7 bases from J, with 10 bases in between. CDR3 length: 12 residues. Germline CDR1 and CDR2: GTSNPN and SVGIG (reference sequence). The DNA of the CDR3 is TGTGCCTGGAGGAGAGGGGGGAATGAGCAGTTCTTC. Translated, it gives CAWRRGGNEQFF.

The CDR3 region is CASRGLAGGVDTQYF. The CDR3, as DNA: TGCGCCAGCAGGGGACTAGCGGGGGGAGTTGATACGCAGTATTTT. The gene calls are TRBV5-1 and TRBJ2-3; TRBD2 matches at 15 bases. The CDR3 sequence is 15 residues long. The germline CDR1 and CDR2 sequences are SGHRS and YFSETQ. Trimming took 5 bases from V and 6 from J; bases not matched to a gene: 4.

V is TRBV29-1 and J is TRBJ2-5; D possibly corresponds to TRBD2 (6 bases). The V and J ends lost 2 bases and 5 bases respectively, with 9 bases between them. Germline V gene lookup returns CDR1 SQVTM and CDR2 ANQGSEA. This CDR3 spans 12 amino acids. The CDR3 DNA sequence: TGCAGCGTTGAACCGGGGGTGGAGACCCAGTACTTC. Residues: CSVEPGVETQYF.

This rearrangement joins TRBV12-3 or TRBV12-4 to TRBJ2-5; 13 bases are shared with TRBD2. J was trimmed by 1 base and V by 4 bases; bases with no gene match: 9. The CDR3 length is 18 residues. CDR3 region: CASSSGTSGVPSQETQYF. The CDR3, as DNA: TGTGCCAGCAGTTCCGGGACTAGCGGGGTCCCCTCCCAAGAGACCCAGTACTTC.

This clonotype was found a few times. The chain links TRBV12-3 or TRBV12-4 to TRBJ2-1, with 9 bases matching TRBD2. There are 20 residues in the CDR3. V shed 3 bases and J 4 bases; nucleotides not matched to a gene: 19. The CDR3 region has the DNA TGTGCCAGCAGTTTCCCTCTGTCAGCGGGAGGACCTAACGCATACAATGAGCAGTTCTTC. Translating it yields CASSFPLSAGGPNAYNEQFF.

The chain has TRBV7-6 and TRBJ2-7; the D gene is possibly TRBD2 (5 bases). Germline CDR1 and CDR2: SGHVS and FNYEAQ. This CDR3 is 12 amino acids long. The V end was cut by 5 bases, the J end by 3 bases, with 8 bases between. CDR3 nucleotides: TGTGCCAGCAGCAGCGCGGGCTACGAGCAGTACTTC. It specifies CASSSAGYEQYF.

This chain connects TRBV4-3 to TRBJ2-2, with D hard to call. The V end lost 3 bases, the J end lost 5 bases, and 13 bases lay between the germline ends. Germline V lookup: CDR1 LGHNA, CDR2 YSLEER. This CDR3 is 15 amino acids long. CDR3 sequence reads: CASSQDVPLTGELFF. In DNA form, the CDR3 reads TGCGCCAGCAGCCAGGACGTCCCCCTGACCGGGGAGCTGTTTTTT.

This rearrangement joins TRBV19 to TRBJ2-7; TRBD1 agrees at 9 bases. Germline V gives CDR1 LNHDA, CDR2 SQIVND (reference sequence). V lost 7 bases and J lost 6; bases outside the gene matches: 13. The CDR3 has 15 residues. CDR3 DNA: TGTGCCAGTAACACAGGGGGCTCTCTTTTGTCCGAGCAGTACTTC. It is translated as CASNTGGSLLSEQYF.

The rearrangement links TRBV18 to TRBJ2-1, with a weak D call TRBD2 (5 bases). This CDR3 has 14 amino acids. CDR1 and CDR2 from the germline V gene are KGHSH and LQKENI. V gave up 1 base and J gave up 5 bases, with 9 bases separating them. CDR3 bases: TGTGCCAGCTCACCACAGTTCGGGAACAATGAGCAGTTCTTC. Amino acids: CASSPQFGNNEQFF.

This clonotype has only a few counts. The rearrangement links TRBV7-2 to TRBJ2-7; unclear D gene. Trimming pared 8 bases from V and 0 bases from J, leaving 8 bases between. This CDR3 comprises 12 residues. CDR1 SGHTA and CDR2 FQGNSA come from the germline V gene. The DNA of the CDR3 is TGTGCCAGCGCCGGAAACTCCTACGAGCAGTACTTC. Residues: CASAGNSYEQYF.

There are many counts of this clonotype. This rearrangement joins TRBV20-1 to TRBJ2-3; D is undetermined. CDR3 length: 12 amino acids. Trimming cost V 1 base and J 4 bases, with 6 bases left between them. CDR1 and CDR2 from the germline V gene are DFQATT and SNEGSKA (reference sequence). The CDR3, as DNA: TGCAGTGCTAGAGGATTGGCAGATACGCAGTATTTT. Translated, it gives CSARGLADTQYF.

This clonotype has a handful of counts. The rearrangement joins TRBV12-3 or TRBV12-4 to TRBJ1-5, with 7 bases aligning to TRBD1. Trimming at V came to 6 bases and at J to 8 bases, leaving 7 bases not matched to a gene. The CDR3 has 13 amino acids. The CDR3 DNA sequence: TGTGCCAGCAGAAAGACAGGGATTGAGCCCCAGCATTTT. It encodes CASRKTGIEPQHF.

This clonotype was seen many times. The rearrangement joins TRBV7-9 to TRBJ2-7; tentatively, D is TRBD2 (5 bases). This CDR3 is 13 amino acids long. The germline V and J ends were trimmed by 2 bases and 5 bases, with 10 bases remaining between them. CDR1 SEHNR and CDR2 FQNEAQ come from the germline V gene (reference sequence). The CDR3 DNA follows: TGTGCCAGCAGCTTACGGGATCGCGACGAGCAGTACTTC. It encodes CASSLRDRDEQYF.

The chain employs TRBV24-1 and TRBJ2-3; 8 bases fit TRBD2. V shed 7 bases and J 2 bases; nucleotides not matched to a gene: 7. This CDR3 has 15 amino acids. CDR1 KGHDR and CDR2 SFDVKD come from the germline V gene. CDR3: CATSALADYTDTQYF. The CDR3 DNA sequence: TGTGCCACCAGCGCACTAGCGGACTACACAGATACGCAGTATTTT.

This clonotype was picked up a small number of times. V gene TRBV4-2 combines with J gene TRBJ2-1; D might be TRBD1 (6 bases). Germline assignment: CDR1 LGHNA and CDR2 YNFKEQ. V lost 4 bases and J lost 8, with 21 bases in between. The CDR3 is 16 amino acids. CDR3 loop: CASSLQLGGLGDEQFF. The DNA of the CDR3 is TGTGCCAGCAGCCTTCAACTAGGGGGTCTTGGCGATGAGCAGTTCTTC.

This clonotype appeared a few times. The chain couples TRBV20-1 to TRBJ2-1, with 8 bases identical to TRBD2. The V and J ends lost 1 base and 0 bases, in that order; junction bases with no gene match: 14. CDR1 is DFQATT, CDR2 SNEGSKA, per germline (reference sequence). The CDR3 contains 19 residues. The CDR3 nucleotides are TGCAGTGCTAGAGGTGGATTAGGGCAGCGGGAGCCCTCCTACAATGAGCAGTTCTTC. It specifies CSARGGLGQREPSYNEQFF.

This rearrangement joins TRBV3-1 to TRBJ2-1; D ambiguous. V lost 1 base and J 8 bases, leaving 12 bases between the germline ends. CDR3 size: 14 residues. The germline CDR1 and CDR2 sequences are LGHDT and YNNKEL (reference sequence). The CDR3 protein is CASSQVGILDEQFF. CDR3 in DNA: TGTGCCAGCAGCCAAGTGGGGATTTTGGATGAGCAGTTCTTC.

This clonotype occurred a few times. The chain is built from TRBV18 and TRBJ2-1, with a tentative D call TRBD2 (6 bases). The V end was cut by 2 bases, the J end by 8 bases, with 13 bases between. From germline, CDR1 is KGHSH and CDR2 LQKENI. The CDR3 has 14 amino acids. The CDR3 protein is CASSPGGSIDEQFF. Written as DNA, the CDR3 is TGTGCCAGCTCACCAGGAGGGAGTATCGATGAGCAGTTCTTC.

V and J are TRBV7-6 and TRBJ2-1; TRBD2 matches at 12 bases. The CDR3 totals 15 residues. Germline V lookup: CDR1 SGHVS, CDR2 FNYEAQ. Trimming took 4 bases from V and 7 from J; bases not matched to a gene: 5. CDR3 DNA: TGTGCCAGCAGCTCGACTAGCGGGAGAGAGAATGAGCAGTTCTTC. Amino acid sequence: CASSSTSGRENEQFF.

This clonotype was observed a few times. The chain employs TRBV29-1 and TRBJ2-7; either TRBD1 or TRBD2 may supply D (6 bases each). The CDR3 sequence is 14 residues long. The germline V and J ends were trimmed by 4 bases and 7 bases, with 20 bases remaining between them. CDR1 is SQVTM, CDR2 ANQGSEA, per germline. The CDR3 loop is CSVGPGAMAGEQYF. The CDR3 region has the DNA TGCAGCGTTGGGCCGGGGGCTATGGCGGGAGAGCAGTACTTC.

This clonotype has a handful of counts. The chain combines TRBV5-1 with TRBJ2-5; D perhaps matches TRBD1 (6 bases). Deletions cut 0 bases from V and 2 bases from J, with 17 bases between. Germline V gene data show CDR1 as SGHRS and CDR2 as YFSETQ. CDR3 size: 17 residues. CDR3 in DNA: TGCGCCAGCAGCTTGGGTGTGGCGACAGGAAAACAAGAGACCCAGTACTTC. Protein: CASSLGVATGKQETQYF.

The V gene is TRBV20-1, the J gene TRBJ1-6, with 8 nucleotides matching TRBD1. The germline CDR1 and CDR2 sequences are DFQATT and SNEGSKA (reference sequence). This CDR3 is 15 amino acids long. V lost 2 bases and J lost 7; bases outside the gene matches: 7. The CDR3 here is CSARQGAQINSPLHF. The CDR3 bases are TGCAGTGCTAGACAGGGGGCGCAGATAAATTCACCCCTCCACTTT.

The chain is built from TRBV20-1 and TRBJ2-7; 7 bases map to TRBD1. The ends lost 5 bases at V and 2 bases at J; junction bases unmatched: 9. Germline CDR1 is DFQATT and CDR2 is SNEGSKA (reference sequence). The CDR3 has 14 amino acids. The CDR3 bases are TGCAGTGCTCGACACGGGGACAGACCCTACGAGCAGTACTTC. This sequence encodes CSARHGDRPYEQYF.